Listed below are T cell receptor beta chains from one sample, sequenced in a study of T cell responses to AZD1222 COVID-19 vaccine. Repertoires were generated with immunoSEQ multiplex PCR, while TCRdb's copy carries only in-frame clones and drops some. The sample has roughly 120,000 clones; roughly 89% are singletons. Sequences were derived from peripheral blood, sampled on day 0 of AZD1222 vaccination. Receptors were obtained from an adult in good health. Both conserved end residues are part of each CDR3. A D gene is named only where the DNA matches it firmly. Clone size appears in some rows only: once, few, many, or a class for an expanded clone.

>TRBV7-9|TRBJ2-1|.|.
TGTGCCAGCAGCTTAGTTAGTTCTAGCTTAATCTACAATGAGCAGTTCTTC
CASSLVSSSLIYNEQFF
>TRBV10-3|TRBJ1-3|TRBD1|.
TGTGCCATCACCCGGACAGGGTCAGGAAACACCATATATTTT
CAITRTGSGNTIYF
>TRBV5-1|TRBJ1-6|TRBD1|.
TGCGCCAGCAGCTTGGAACGGACAGGGGGCTCCTATAATTCACCCCTCCACTTT
CASSLERTGGSYNSPLHF
>TRBV3-1/TRBV3-2|TRBJ2-1|.|.
TGTGCCAGCAGCCAAGTGGGAATTCGGGACAATGAGCAGTTCTTC
CASSQVGIRDNEQFF
>TRBV19|TRBJ2-3|.|once
TGTGCCAGTAGTAGGACAGCCCTAAGGGATACGCAGTATTTT
CASSRTALRDTQYF
>TRBV3-1/TRBV3-2|TRBJ2-7|.|.
TGTGCCAGCAGCCAAGTTACGGGGCCCTACGAGCAGTACTTC
CASSQVTGPYEQYF
>TRBV27|TRBJ1-2|.|.
TGTGCCAGCAGTTTAGACGGGGCCTATCGAGGGGGCTACACCTTC
CASSLDGAYRGGYTF
>TRBV7-2|TRBJ1-6|TRBD1|.
TGTGCCAGCAGCTTAGCGTTGGGCAGGGGGTCACCCCTCCACTTT
CASSLALGRGSPLHF
>TRBV3-1/TRBV3-2|TRBJ2-3|.|.
TGTGCCAGCAGCCAAGATCGGCTCCGGGGGGATACGCAGTATTTT
CASSQDRLRGDTQYF
>TRBV2|TRBJ1-2|.|.
TGTGCCAGCCACCGATCGGGGGGCTACACCTTC
CASHRSGGYTF
>TRBV4-1|TRBJ2-2|.|.
TGCGCCAGCAGGTACCGGGGTCGGGGCACCGGGGAGCTGTTTTTT
CASRYRGRGTGELFF
>TRBV1|TRBJ2-5|.|once
TGCACCAGCGTATGTACCCAGTACTTC
CTSVCTQYF
>TRBV18|TRBJ2-1|.|.
TGTGCCAGCTCACCTACCTCTGGAGTCTACAATGAGCAGTTCTTC
CASSPTSGVYNEQFF
>TRBV2|TRBJ2-3|TRBD2|.
TGTGCCAGCAGCTTAGCGGTTCGGGCGGGGGCAGATACGCAGTATTTT
CASSLAVRAGADTQYF
>TRBV18|TRBJ2-7|TRBD2|.
TGTGCCAGCTCACCGTGGACTAGGAGCGTCCCCGAGCAGTACTTC
CASSPWTRSVPEQYF
>TRBV7-9|TRBJ1-5|.|.
TGTGCCAGCAGTTCTCAAAATCAGCCCCAGCATTTT
CASSSQNQPQHF
>TRBV5-1|TRBJ2-7|TRBD2|.
TGCGCCAGCAGCTCACCCCAATGGGGCGGGAGGGCCTTCTACGAGCAGTACTTC
CASSSPQWGGRAFYEQYF
>TRBV5-8|TRBJ2-1|.|.
TGTGCCAGCAGCCCACGGGGTGGCCAGCAGTTCTTC
CASSPRGGQQFF
>TRBV6-5|TRBJ1-3|.|once
TGTGCCAGCAGGATAGGGGGGTCTGGAAACACCATATATTTT
CASRIGGSGNTIYF
>TRBV5-5|TRBJ1-5|.|.
TGTGCCAGCAGCCTTGGGGATGACCAGCCCCAGCATTTT
CASSLGDDQPQHF
>TRBV7-2|TRBJ1-1|.|.
TGTGCCAGCAGCTTAGTCCGGGGCGCTGAAGCTTTCTTT
CASSLVRGAEAFF
>TRBV9|TRBJ1-5|.|.
TGTGCCAGCAGCGTAGGCTCGGGTTCCAATCAGCCCCAGCATTTT
CASSVGSGSNQPQHF
>TRBV6-5|TRBJ1-2|TRBD1|.
TGTGCCAGCAGTTGGGTTAGGAGACAGGGCGTAGGCTACACCTTC
CASSWVRRQGVGYTF
>TRBV11-2|TRBJ1-6|.|few
TGTGCCAGCAGCGTCCGGGATATCAATAATTCACCCCTCCACTTT
CASSVRDINNSPLHF
>TRBV5-6|TRBJ2-2|.|.
TGTGCCAGCAGGTTGTGGGGAACCGGGGAGCTGTTTTTT
CASRLWGTGELFF
>TRBV9|TRBJ2-7|TRBD2|few
TGTGCCAGCAGCGTAGAGGGAGGGACTGACTACGAGCAGTACTTC
CASSVEGGTDYEQYF
>TRBV29-1|TRBJ1-5|.|.
TGCAGCGTGTCGATCGGAGGGGGCAATCAGCCCCAGCATTTT
CSVSIGGGNQPQHF
>TRBV19|TRBJ2-5|.|once
TGTGCCAGTACCGCGGGGAGAGGGTACCAAGAGACCCAGTACTTC
CASTAGRGYQETQYF
>TRBV15|TRBJ2-7|TRBD1|.
TGTGCCACCAGCAGAGGGGGACAGGGGCCCTCGTACTTC
CATSRGGQGPSYF
>TRBV25-1|TRBJ2-7|.|.
TGTGCCACCCGGTGGGGGGCCTACGAGCAGTACTTC
CATRWGAYEQYF
>TRBV9|TRBJ2-1|.|.
TGTGCCAGCAGCGTAGGCGGGAACCTCTACAATGAGCAGTTCTTC
CASSVGGNLYNEQFF
>TRBV12-5|TRBJ1-3|.|.
TGTGCTAGTGGTTTGGTCGGTGGGGCAGGCGGAAACACCATATATTTT
CASGLVGGAGGNTIYF
>TRBV19|TRBJ2-7|TRBD2|.
TGTGCCACCTCCTGGGGAGGGGTTGACAGAGAGCAGTACTTC
CATSWGGVDREQYF
>TRBV5-1|TRBJ2-1|TRBD2|.
TGCGCCAGCGCGGAGCGGGAGGGCTACAATGAGCAGTTCTTC
CASAEREGYNEQFF
>TRBV29-1|TRBJ1-1|.|.
TGCAGCGCCCGCCCCGGCAGCGCCACTGAAGCTTTCTTT
CSARPGSATEAFF
>TRBV7-2|TRBJ1-1|.|.
TGTGCCAGCAGCCGCCCCCCGGGGGACACTGAAGCTTTCTTT
CASSRPPGDTEAFF
>TRBV27|TRBJ2-1|TRBD2|.
TGTGCCAGCAGTTTTAGAGGACTAGCGGGGACATACAATGAGCAGTTCTTC
CASSFRGLAGTYNEQFF